This T cell receptor (beta chain) was retrieved from a study of T cell repertoires in cytomegalovirus infection. Study-level findings and limits: HLA-C-restricted CMV-specific TCR beta clonotypes were dominant in the ex vivo response.

This clonotype was observed a few times. Its antigen is currently unknown. TCRdb reprocessed the reads with MiXCR, giving one entry per CDR3 protein. The profile shows nearly 550,000 distinct CDR3 sequences, 16% of them singletons. The receptor comes from a human donor in good health (CMV status not recorded). Some clones in this sample may be carry-over from other donors' samples. Sequencing used CD8+ T cells from PBMCs.

The CDR3 DNA sequence: TGCAGCGTTGAAGGCCGTACAGGGGCCAGCGGGGAGCTGTTTTTT. Translation gives CSVEGRTGASGELFF. The chain joins TRBV29-1 to TRBJ2-2; 7 bases align to TRBD1. The V segment lost 1 base and the J segment 7 bases; nucleotides outside the gene matches: 9. This CDR3 is 15 amino acids long. Germline values: CDR1 SQVTM, CDR2 ANQGSEA.